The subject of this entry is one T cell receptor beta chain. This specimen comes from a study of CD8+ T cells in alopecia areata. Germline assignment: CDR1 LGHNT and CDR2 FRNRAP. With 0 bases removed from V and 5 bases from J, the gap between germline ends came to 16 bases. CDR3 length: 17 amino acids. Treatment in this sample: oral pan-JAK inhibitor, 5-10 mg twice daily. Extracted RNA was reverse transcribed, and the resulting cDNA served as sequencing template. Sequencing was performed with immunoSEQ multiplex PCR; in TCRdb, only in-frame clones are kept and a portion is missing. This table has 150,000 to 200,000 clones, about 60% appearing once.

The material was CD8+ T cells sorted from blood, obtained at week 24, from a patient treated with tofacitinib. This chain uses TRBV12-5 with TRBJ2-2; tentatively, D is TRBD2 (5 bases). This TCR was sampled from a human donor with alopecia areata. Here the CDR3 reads CASGLVRSLEGTGELFF. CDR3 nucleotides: TGTGCTAGTGGTTTGGTACGGAGCCTTGAGGGAACCGGGGAGCTGTTTTTT.